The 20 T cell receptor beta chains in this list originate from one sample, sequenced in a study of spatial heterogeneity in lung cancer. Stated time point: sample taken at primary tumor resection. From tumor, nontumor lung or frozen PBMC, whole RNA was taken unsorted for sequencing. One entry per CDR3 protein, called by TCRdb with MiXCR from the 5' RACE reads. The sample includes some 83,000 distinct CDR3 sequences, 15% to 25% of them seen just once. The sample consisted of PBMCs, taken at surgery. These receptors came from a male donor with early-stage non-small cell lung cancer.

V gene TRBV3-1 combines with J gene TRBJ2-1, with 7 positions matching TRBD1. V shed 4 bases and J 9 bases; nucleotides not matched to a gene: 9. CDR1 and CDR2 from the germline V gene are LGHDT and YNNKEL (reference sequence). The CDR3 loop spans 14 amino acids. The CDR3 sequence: CASSRRGGWSEQFF. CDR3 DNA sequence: TGTGCCAGCAGCCGGCGAGGGGGCTGGAGTGAGCAGTTCTTC.

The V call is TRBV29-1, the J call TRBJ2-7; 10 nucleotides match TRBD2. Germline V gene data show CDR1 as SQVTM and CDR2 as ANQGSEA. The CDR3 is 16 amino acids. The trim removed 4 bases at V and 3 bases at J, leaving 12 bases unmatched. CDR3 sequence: CSVGAPTSGAHYEQYF. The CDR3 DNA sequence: TGCAGCGTTGGGGCACCTACTAGCGGGGCCCACTACGAGCAGTACTTC.

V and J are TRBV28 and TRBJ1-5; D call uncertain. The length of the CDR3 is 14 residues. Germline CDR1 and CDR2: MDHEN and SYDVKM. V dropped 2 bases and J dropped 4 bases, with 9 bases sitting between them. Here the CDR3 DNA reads TGTGCCAGCAGTTTACAGGCTCCTAATCAGCCCCAGCATTTT. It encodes CASSLQAPNQPQHF.

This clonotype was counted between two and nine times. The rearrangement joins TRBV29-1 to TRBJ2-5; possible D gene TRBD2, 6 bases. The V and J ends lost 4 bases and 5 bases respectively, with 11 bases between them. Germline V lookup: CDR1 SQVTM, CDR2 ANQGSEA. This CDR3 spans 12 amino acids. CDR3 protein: CSVVAGKETQYF. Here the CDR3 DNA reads TGCAGCGTTGTGGCGGGGAAGGAGACCCAGTACTTC.

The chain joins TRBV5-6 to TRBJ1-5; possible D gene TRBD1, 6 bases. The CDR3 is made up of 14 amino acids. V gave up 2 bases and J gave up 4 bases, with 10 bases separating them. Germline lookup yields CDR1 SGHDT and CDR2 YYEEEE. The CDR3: CASSFPGQNQPQHF. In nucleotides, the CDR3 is TGTGCCAGCAGCTTCCCAGGACAGAATCAGCCCCAGCATTTT.

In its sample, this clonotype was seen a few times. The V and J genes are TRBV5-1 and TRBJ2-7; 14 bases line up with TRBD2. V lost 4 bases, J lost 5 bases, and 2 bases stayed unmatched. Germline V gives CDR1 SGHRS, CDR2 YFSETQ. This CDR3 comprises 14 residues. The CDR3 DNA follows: TGCGCCAGCAGCGGGACTAGCGGGAGCAACGAGCAGTACTTC. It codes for CASSGTSGSNEQYF.

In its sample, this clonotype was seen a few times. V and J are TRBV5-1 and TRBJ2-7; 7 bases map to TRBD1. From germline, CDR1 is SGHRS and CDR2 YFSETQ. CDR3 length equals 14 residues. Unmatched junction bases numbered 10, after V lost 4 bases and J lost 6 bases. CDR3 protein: CASSRQTTGREQYF. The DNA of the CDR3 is TGCGCCAGCAGCCGTCAGACGACAGGGCGCGAGCAGTACTTC.

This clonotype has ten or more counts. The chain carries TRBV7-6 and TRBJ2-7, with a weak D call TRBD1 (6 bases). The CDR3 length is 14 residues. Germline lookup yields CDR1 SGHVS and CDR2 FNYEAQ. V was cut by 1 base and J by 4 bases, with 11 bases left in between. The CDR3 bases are TGTGCCAGCAGCTTAGAAACAGGGCCATACGAGCAGTACTTC. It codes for CASSLETGPYEQYF. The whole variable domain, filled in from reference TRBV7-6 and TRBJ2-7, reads GAGVSQSPRYKVTKRGQDVALRCDPISGHVSLYWYRQALGQGPEFLTYFNYEAQQDKSGLPNDRFSAERPEGSISTLTIQRTEQRDSAMYRCASSLETGPYEQYFGPGTRLTVT.

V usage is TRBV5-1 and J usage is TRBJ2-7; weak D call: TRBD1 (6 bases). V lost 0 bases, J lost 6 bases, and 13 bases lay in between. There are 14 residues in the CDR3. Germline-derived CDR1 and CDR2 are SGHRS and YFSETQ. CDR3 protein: CASSLAGQTSEQYF. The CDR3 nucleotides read TGCGCCAGCAGCTTGGCAGGACAGACGAGCGAGCAGTACTTC.

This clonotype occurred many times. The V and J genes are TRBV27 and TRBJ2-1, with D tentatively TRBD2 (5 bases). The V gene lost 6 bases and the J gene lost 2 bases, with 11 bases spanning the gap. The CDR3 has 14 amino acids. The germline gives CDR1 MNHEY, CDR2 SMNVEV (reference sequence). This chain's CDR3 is CASSLAGTYNEQFF. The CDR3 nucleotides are TGTGCCAGCAGCTTGGCGGGTACCTACAATGAGCAGTTCTTC.

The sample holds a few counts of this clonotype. DNA for the CDR3: TGTGCCACCAGCAGAGTAGGAGACCCTAACACAGATACGCAGTATTTT. This encodes CATSRVGDPNTDTQYF. The chain has TRBV15 and TRBJ2-3; D is undetermined. Germline V gene data show CDR1 as LNHNV and CDR2 as YYDKDF (reference sequence). This CDR3 region has 16 residues. V lost 1 base and J lost 2, with 13 bases in between.

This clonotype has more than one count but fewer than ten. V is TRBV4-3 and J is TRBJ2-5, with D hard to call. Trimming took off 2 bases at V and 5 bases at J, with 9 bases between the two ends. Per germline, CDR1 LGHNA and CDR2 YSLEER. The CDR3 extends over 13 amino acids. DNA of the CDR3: TGCGCCAGCAGCCAACTCCCCGGGGAGACCCAGTACTTC. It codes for CASSQLPGETQYF.

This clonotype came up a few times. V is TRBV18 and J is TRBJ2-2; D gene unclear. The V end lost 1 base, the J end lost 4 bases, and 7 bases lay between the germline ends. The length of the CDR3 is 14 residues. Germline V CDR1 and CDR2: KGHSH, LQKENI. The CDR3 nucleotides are TGTGCCAGCTCACCACTAACTACCACCGGGGAGCTGTTTTTT. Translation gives CASSPLTTTGELFF.

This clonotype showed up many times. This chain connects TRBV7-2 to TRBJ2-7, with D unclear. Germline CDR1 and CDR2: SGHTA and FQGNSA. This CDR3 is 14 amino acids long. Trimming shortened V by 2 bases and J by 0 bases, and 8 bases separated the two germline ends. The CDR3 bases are TGTGCCAGCAGCTTAAGGCCCAACTCCTACGAGCAGTACTTC. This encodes CASSLRPNSYEQYF.

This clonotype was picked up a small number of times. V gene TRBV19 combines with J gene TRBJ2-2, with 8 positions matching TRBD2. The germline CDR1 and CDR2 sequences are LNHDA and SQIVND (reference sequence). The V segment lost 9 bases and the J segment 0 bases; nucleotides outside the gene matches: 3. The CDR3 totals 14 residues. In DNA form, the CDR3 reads TGTGCCAGCCGAGCGGGGGCGAACACCGGGGAGCTGTTTTTT. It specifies CASRAGANTGELFF.

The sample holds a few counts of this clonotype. CDR3 sequence reads: CASTPPGLAGGREQFF. The CDR3 DNA sequence: TGTGCCAGCACCCCACCGGGACTAGCGGGAGGGCGTGAGCAGTTCTTC. V is TRBV6-2 or TRBV6-3 and J is TRBJ2-1; 16 nucleotides line up with TRBD2. With 7 bases clipped from V and 9 bases from J, the junction kept 9 bases outside the gene matches. Germline V lookup: CDR1 MNHEY, CDR2 SVGEGT. The CDR3 is 16 amino acids.

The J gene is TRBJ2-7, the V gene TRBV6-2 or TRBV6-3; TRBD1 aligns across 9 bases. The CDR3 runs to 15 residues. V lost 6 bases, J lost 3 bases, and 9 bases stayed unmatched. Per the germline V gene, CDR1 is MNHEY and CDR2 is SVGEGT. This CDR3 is CASSRAGTGYYEQYF. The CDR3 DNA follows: TGTGCCAGCAGCCGTGCCGGGACAGGGTACTACGAGCAGTACTTC.

CDR3: CASSPLGRAYEQYF. Here the CDR3 DNA reads TGTGCCAGCTCACCACTGGGCAGGGCCTACGAGCAGTACTTC. The chain combines TRBV18 with TRBJ2-7; the D gene is possibly TRBD1 (5 bases). The CDR3 extends over 14 amino acids. Trimming left V 1 base short and J 2 bases short, with 9 bases between. From germline, CDR1 is KGHSH and CDR2 LQKENI.

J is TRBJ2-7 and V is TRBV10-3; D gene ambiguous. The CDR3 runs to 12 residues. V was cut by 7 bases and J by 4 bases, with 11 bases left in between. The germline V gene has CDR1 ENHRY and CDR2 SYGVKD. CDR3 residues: CAIKGSPYEQYF. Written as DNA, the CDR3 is TGTGCCATCAAGGGCAGCCCATACGAGCAGTACTTC.

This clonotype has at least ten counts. The CDR3: CASSRLAGGHNEQFF. In DNA, the CDR3 is TGTGCCAGCAGCCGACTAGCGGGAGGCCACAATGAGCAGTTCTTC. V and J are TRBV7-9 and TRBJ2-1, with 13 bases fitting TRBD2. Germline V gene lookup returns CDR1 SEHNR and CDR2 FQNEAQ (reference sequence). V was pared by 5 bases and J by 5 bases, with 3 bases of the junction left unmatched. There are 15 residues in the CDR3.